The 31 T cell receptor beta chains given below trace back to one sample, sequenced in a study of cytomegalovirus exposure and HLA in healthy donors. Both 60 Vbeta primers and 13 Jbeta primers went into the PCR. The repertoire was sequenced with immunoSEQ multiplex PCR; TCRdb's copy has only in-frame clones and lacks some. The data contain some 100,000 clones, about 80% of them singletons. The sample taken for sequencing was PBMCs. These receptors were taken from a male donor in good health and CMV-seropositive.

This clone was observed a few times. The gene calls are TRBV7-9 and TRBJ2-3; TRBD1 might be the D (5 bases). This CDR3 is built from 12 residues. Germline CDR1 and CDR2: SEHNR and FQNEAQ (reference sequence). V lost 6 bases and J lost 2, with 6 bases in between. The CDR3 coding sequence is TGTGCCAGCAGGGGGCCCACAGATACGCAGTATTTT. This encodes CASRGPTDTQYF.

The table lists this clone with a few counts. The chain uses TRBV14 and TRBJ1-4; D gene unclear. Per the germline V gene, CDR1 is SGHDN and CDR2 is FVKESK. V lost 3 bases to trimming and J lost 11 bases, with 10 bases between them. This CDR3 is 12 amino acids long. The CDR3 loop is CASSQSYGKLFF. CDR3 in DNA: TGTGCCAGCAGCCAGTCATACGGGAAACTGTTTTTT.

V gene TRBV27 combines with J gene TRBJ2-1, with 8 bases fitting TRBD1. The length of the CDR3 is 15 residues. Unmatched junction bases numbered 11, after V lost 10 bases and J lost 3 bases. CDR1 MNHEY and CDR2 SMNVEV come from the germline V gene (reference sequence). The CDR3 is CATQSGGSRYNEQFF. As DNA, the CDR3 is TGTGCCACCCAATCAGGGGGCTCCCGCTACAATGAGCAGTTCTTC.

The gene calls are TRBV19 and TRBJ2-5; tentative D call: TRBD1 (6 bases). This CDR3 comprises 10 residues. Trimming shortened V by 7 bases and J by 10 bases, and 10 bases separated the two germline ends. In germline, CDR1 is LNHDA, CDR2 SQIVND (reference sequence). CDR3 bases: TGTGCCAGTACCAGGGGTAGCCAGTACTTC. It is translated as CASTRGSQYF. The full variable domain, its missing parts supplied by reference TRBV19 and TRBJ2-5, is DGGITQSPKYLFRKEGQNVTLSCEQNLNHDAMYWYRQDPGQGLRLIYYSQIVNDFQKGDIAEGYSVSREKKESFPLTVTSAQKNPTAFYLCASTRGSQYFGPGTRLLVL.

Of note for this clone: Compared with germline, one end of the junction differs, possibly owing to a read error. The rearrangement joins TRBV7-9 to TRBJ1-6, with 7 bases fitting TRBD1. The length of the CDR3 is 18 residues. Per the germline V gene, CDR1 is SEHNR and CDR2 is FQNEAQ (reference sequence). CDR3 coding DNA: TGTTCCAGCAGCTCCGACCAGACAGGGAGCTCCTATAATTCCCCCCTCCACTTT. It codes for CSSSSDQTGSSYNSPLHF. The full variable domain, completed using reference TRBV7-9 and TRBJ1-6, is DTGVSQNPRHKITKRGQNVTFRCDPISEHNRLYWYRQTLGQGPEFLTYFQNEAQLEKSRLLSDRFSAERPKGSFSTLEIQRTEQGDSAMYLCSSSSDQTGSSYNSPLHFGNGTRLTVT.

The V and J genes are TRBV7-2 and TRBJ1-2; D gene ambiguous. The V end lost 1 base, the J end lost 2 bases, and 2 bases lay between the germline ends. Germline V lookup: CDR1 SGHTA, CDR2 FQGNSA. The CDR3 length is 12 residues. Written as DNA, the CDR3 is TGTGCCAGCAGCTTAGTAAACTATGGCTACACCTTC. Translating it yields CASSLVNYGYTF.

Turning to this clone: Other DNA variants within this sample encode the same CDR3. The V and J genes are TRBV30 and TRBJ1-6; maybe TRBD1 (6 bases). This CDR3 is 16 amino acids long. From germline, CDR1 is GTSNPN and CDR2 SVGIG (reference sequence). V was pared by 3 bases and J by 3 bases, with 15 bases between. CDR3 in amino acids: CAWRSWRGGYNSPLHF. For the CDR3, the DNA is TGTGCCTGGAGAAGTTGGAGAGGGGGCTATAATTCACCCCTCCACTTT.

CDR3 region: CASSGDTSEAFF. The CDR3 nucleotides are TGTGCCAGCAGTGGGGACACCTCTGAAGCTTTCTTT. The chain joins TRBV2 to TRBJ1-1, with a possible D match to TRBD1 (6 bases). Per germline, CDR1 SNHLY and CDR2 FYNNEI. The CDR3 spans 12 residues. V was cut by 4 bases and J by 6 bases, with 9 bases left in between.

The genes are TRBV5-1 and TRBJ2-7, with unresolved D. CDR1 is SGHRS and CDR2 is YFSETQ in the germline V gene. The CDR3 extends over 12 amino acids. V was trimmed by 2 bases and J by 4 bases, leaving 7 bases between them. For the CDR3, the DNA is TGCGCCAGCAGCTTCGACAATTACGAGCAGTACTTC. Its translation: CASSFDNYEQYF.

This chain connects TRBV27 to TRBJ2-1; 7 bases match TRBD2. The CDR3 totals 14 residues. The V gene end was trimmed by 6 bases and the J gene end by 9 bases; junction bases not matched to a gene: 11. Looked up from germline, CDR1 is MNHEY and CDR2 is SMNVEV (reference sequence). This CDR3 is CASRTSGAPLEQFF. The CDR3 DNA follows: TGTGCCAGCAGAACAAGCGGGGCGCCCCTTGAGCAGTTCTTC.

The rearrangement uses TRBV9 and TRBJ2-7; D gene unclear. Germline V CDR1 and CDR2: SGDLS, YYNGEE. The CDR3 loop spans 15 amino acids. The V gene lost 0 bases and the J gene lost 2 bases, with 12 bases spanning the gap. The chain's CDR3 is CASSVADSQTYEQYF. The CDR3 DNA follows: TGTGCCAGCAGCGTAGCGGATAGCCAGACCTACGAGCAGTACTTC.

The chain has TRBV7-2 and TRBJ2-7, with a weak D call TRBD2 (5 bases). Trimming cost V 5 bases and J 3 bases, with 11 bases left between them. Germline CDR1 is SGHTA and CDR2 is FQGNSA. The CDR3 loop spans 13 amino acids. DNA of the CDR3: TGTGCCAGCAGCCGATCACGGGACTACGAGCAGTACTTC. The encoded protein is CASSRSRDYEQYF.

The chain carries TRBV5-1 and TRBJ1-3; D may be TRBD1 (6 bases). V was clipped by 0 bases and J by 2 bases, with 9 bases between them. The CDR3 extends over 15 amino acids. The germline CDR1 and CDR2 sequences are SGHRS and YFSETQ. CDR3 residues: CASSLAGTTGNTIYF. The CDR3 coding sequence is TGCGCCAGCAGCTTGGCGGGGACAACTGGAAACACCATATATTTT.

The V gene is TRBV5-1, the J gene TRBJ1-6; the match to TRBD1 covers 7 bases. CDR1 is SGHRS and CDR2 is YFSETQ in the germline V gene. V shed 3 bases and J 10 bases; nucleotides not matched to a gene: 7. The CDR3 runs to 14 residues. DNA for the CDR3: TGCGCCAGCAGCTCGACAGGGCAAGGGTCACCCCTCCACTTT. Encoded protein: CASSSTGQGSPLHF.

V is TRBV10-3 and J is TRBJ1-2; D remains ambiguous. The germline V gene encodes CDR1 ENHRY and CDR2 SYGVKD. Trimming left V 2 bases short and J 6 bases short, with 10 bases between. This CDR3 is 13 amino acids long. The CDR3 nucleotides are TGTGCCATCAGTGAGAACTGGAGCCATGGCTACACCTTC. Translation gives CAISENWSHGYTF.

V gene TRBV6-6 combines with J gene TRBJ1-1, with TRBD1 matching over 10 bases. Per germline, CDR1 MNHNY and CDR2 SVGAGI (reference sequence). Trimming cost V 6 bases and J 8 bases; bases outside gene matches: 6. The CDR3 runs 13 residues. For the CDR3, the DNA is TGTGCCAGCAGCCTCAGGGGACAGGGGGAAGCTTTCTTT. Translation: CASSLRGQGEAFF.

The genes are TRBV7-6 and TRBJ2-3; 10 bases align to TRBD2. Trimming at V came to 5 bases and at J to 5 bases, leaving 7 bases not matched to a gene. The CDR3 sequence is 15 residues long. Looked up from germline, CDR1 is SGHVS and CDR2 is FNYEAQ. CDR3 residues: CASSPSGGQGDTQYF. CDR3 in DNA: TGTGCCAGCAGCCCTAGCGGGGGCCAGGGAGATACGCAGTATTTT.

This clone has just one count. The V call is TRBV4-1, the J call TRBJ1-1, with D unresolved. This CDR3 spans 16 amino acids. The ends were cut back, 0 bases at V and 0 bases at J, with 11 bases in the middle. Germline lookup yields CDR1 MGHRA and CDR2 YSYEKL. The CDR3 DNA sequence: TGCGCCAGCAGCCAAGATGCGGACGGGATGAACACTGAAGCTTTCTTT. Protein product: CASSQDADGMNTEAFF.

DNA for the CDR3: TGTGCCAGCAGCTTAGGGTTGGGGGGACGGCAAGAGACCCAGTACTTC. Its translation is CASSLGLGGRQETQYF. The chain recombines TRBV7-2 with TRBJ2-5, with D maybe TRBD2 (6 bases). Trimming left V 1 base short and J 2 bases short, with 14 bases between. CDR3 size: 16 residues. Germline V gene sequence: CDR1 SGHTA, CDR2 FQGNSA.

Details on this clone: The junction departs from germline at one end; a sequencing error may be responsible. The V and J genes are TRBV7-7 and TRBJ2-1; D perhaps matches TRBD1 (6 bases). The germline gives CDR1 SSHAT, CDR2 FNYEAQ (reference sequence). The CDR3 is 16 amino acids. CDR3 loop: CASSRTAPFSYNEQFF. CDR3 nucleotide sequence: TGTGCTAGCAGCCGGACAGCTCCCTTCTCCTACAATGAGCAGTTCTTC. Based on the CDR3 plus reference TRBV7-7 and TRBJ2-1, the full variable domain is GAGVSQSPRYKVTKRGQDVTLRCDPISSHATLYWYQQALGQGPEFLTYFNYEAQPDKSGLPSDRFSAERPEGSISTLTIQRTEQRDSAMYRCASSRTAPFSYNEQFFGPGTRLTVL.

The genes are TRBV10-1 and TRBJ1-1, with D tentatively TRBD1 (6 bases). Deletions cut 11 bases from V and 1 base from J, with 14 bases between. Germline CDR1 reads WNHNN; CDR2 reads SYGVQD (reference sequence). The CDR3 has 13 residues. Here the CDR3 DNA reads TGCGCCGCCCTCGCAGGGGAGAACACTGAAGCTTTCTTT. This sequence encodes CAALAGENTEAFF.

J is TRBJ2-1 and V is TRBV5-4, with 12 bases matching TRBD1. The junction had 5 bases not matched to a gene; V was cut back by 2 bases and J by 8 bases. The germline CDR1 and CDR2 sequences are SGHNT and YYREEE (reference sequence). The CDR3 is 15 residues long. The CDR3 loop is CASSLGTGGWDEQFF. The CDR3 region has the DNA TGTGCCAGCAGCTTAGGGACAGGGGGCTGGGATGAGCAGTTCTTC.

Only a few counts were recorded for this clone. V usage is TRBV18 and J usage is TRBJ1-5; tentatively, D is TRBD1 (6 bases). The CDR3 consists of 15 residues. Trimming removed 2 bases at V and 3 bases at J, with 11 bases between. Germline CDR1 is KGHSH and CDR2 is LQKENI. CDR3 bases: TGTGCCAGCTCACCAAATGGACAGATCAATCAGCCCCAGCATTTT. The encoded protein is CASSPNGQINQPQHF.

The J gene is TRBJ1-2, the V gene TRBV5-4; tentatively, D is TRBD1 (5 bases). Germline values: CDR1 SGHNT, CDR2 YYREEE (reference sequence). V shed 5 bases and J shed 4 bases, with 15 bases lying between them. This CDR3 spans 14 amino acids. CDR3 loop: CASRSERGSYGYTF. The CDR3 DNA sequence: TGTGCCAGCAGATCAGAGCGGGGGAGCTATGGCTACACCTTC.

This clone has more than one count but fewer than ten. The rearrangement uses TRBV11-2 and TRBJ2-7, with D maybe TRBD2 (7 bases). CDR3 length equals 16 residues. In germline, CDR1 is SGHAT, CDR2 FQNNGV. The V end lost 0 bases, the J end lost 0 bases, and 12 bases lay between the germline ends. The CDR3 reads CASSLDGGAYSYEQYF. Written as DNA, the CDR3 is TGTGCCAGCAGCTTAGATGGGGGGGCCTACTCCTACGAGCAGTACTTC.

The V and J genes are TRBV18 and TRBJ1-4; D not resolved. The length of the CDR3 is 15 residues. Germline V gives CDR1 KGHSH, CDR2 LQKENI. Trimming pared 3 bases from V and 4 bases from J, leaving 12 bases between. CDR3 protein: CASSPTTPSNEKLFF. The CDR3, as DNA: TGTGCCAGCTCACCGACAACCCCCAGTAATGAAAAACTGTTTTTT.

The rearrangement joins TRBV11-2 to TRBJ2-3; 13 bases are a match to TRBD2. The CDR3 contains 18 residues. The ends lost 2 bases at V and 0 bases at J; junction bases unmatched: 5. CDR1 is SGHAT, CDR2 FQNNGV, per germline. The CDR3 loop reads CASSLTSGGGWSTDTQYF. CDR3 DNA sequence: TGTGCCAGCAGCTTAACTAGCGGGGGGGGTTGGAGCACAGATACGCAGTATTTT.

This clone came up a few times. This sequence joins TRBV6-5 and TRBJ1-5, with D possibly being TRBD1 (5 bases). This CDR3 has 14 amino acids. V was trimmed by 10 bases and J by 2 bases, leaving 15 bases between them. Germline assignment: CDR1 MNHEY and CDR2 SVGAGI. This chain's CDR3 is CATSGERRNQPQHF. CDR3 coding DNA: TGTGCCACCTCGGGGGAGAGACGCAATCAGCCCCAGCATTTT.

This clone has only one observation. The chain carries TRBV7-2 and TRBJ2-1; 8 nucleotides line up with TRBD1. The CDR3 runs 15 residues. V lost 1 base to trimming and J lost 7 bases; unmatched junction nucleotides: 6. Germline CDR1 SGHTA, CDR2 FQGNSA. The chain's CDR3 is CASSLGGTGSNEQFF. The CDR3, as DNA: TGTGCCAGCAGCTTAGGAGGGACAGGATCTAATGAGCAGTTCTTC.

In this sample, this clone turned up a few times. This chain connects TRBV30 to TRBJ1-1, with D perhaps TRBD1 (6 bases). The CDR3 runs to 12 residues. The germline V gene has CDR1 GTSNPN and CDR2 SVGIG (reference sequence). V was pared by 2 bases and J by 7 bases, with 11 bases between. CDR3 nucleotides: TGTGCCTGGAGTTCCGGACAGCTTGAAGCTTTCTTT. Its translation: CAWSSGQLEAFF.

This chain uses TRBV29-1 with TRBJ1-1; D is uncertain. V gave up 7 bases and J gave up 7 bases, with 19 bases separating them. CDR1 is SQVTM and CDR2 is ANQGSEA in the germline V gene. The CDR3 runs 13 residues. CDR3 sequence (DNA): TGCAGCGCCGGCCCTTGGAGGGAGGGTGAAGCTTTCTTT. Encoded protein: CSAGPWREGEAFF. Full variable domain (outside the CDR3, taken from reference TRBV29-1 and TRBJ1-1): SAVISQKPSRDICQRGTSLTIQCQVDSQVTMMFWYRQQPGQSLTLIATANQGSEATYESGFVIDKFPISRPNLTFSTLTVSNMSPEDSSIYLCSAGPWREGEAFFGQGTRLTVV.